Listed below are T cell receptor beta chains from one sample, sequenced in a study of shared clonotypes between healthy human individuals. Profiled with immunoSEQ multiplex PCR; TCRdb holds only in-frame clones, not every one. The sample shows hundreds of thousands of clones, about 90% of them seen only once. Sequencing input: naive CD8+ T cells sorted from blood. Receptor source: a man aged 25-45 years in good health. Each CDR3 is given with its conserved first and last residue. A D gene is named only where the DNA matches it firmly. A clone size is listed for some rows: how often the clone was seen (once, few, many), or a class if it is expanded.

D gene	V gene	J gene	clone size	CDR3 protein	CDR3 DNA
.	TRBV27	TRBJ2-7	.	CASSPGRIYEQYF	TGTGCCAGCAGTCCTGGCCGTATCTACGAGCAGTACTTC
TRBD1	TRBV7-9	TRBJ2-1	once	CASSFWTGNSIYNEQFF	TGTGCCAGCAGCTTCTGGACAGGGAATTCTATCTACAATGAGCAGTTCTTC
TRBD1	TRBV9	TRBJ2-3	.	CASSEGGQETDTQYF	TGTGCCAGCAGCGAGGGGGGACAGGAGACAGATACGCAGTATTTT
TRBD2	TRBV11-2	TRBJ2-3	.	CASSFGLAGRTDTQYF	TGTGCCAGCAGCTTTGGACTAGCGGGACGCACAGATACGCAGTATTTT
TRBD1	TRBV7-9	TRBJ1-4	.	CASSFTGGPEKLFF	TGTGCCAGCAGCTTTACAGGGGGCCCTGAAAAACTGTTTTTT
.	TRBV27	TRBJ2-1	.	CASSVTGSSYNEQFF	TGTGCCAGCAGTGTAACCGGGAGCTCCTACAATGAGCAGTTCTTC
.	TRBV4-1	TRBJ2-7	.	CASSHLAQSSYEQYF	TGCGCCAGCAGCCACCTAGCGCAGAGCTCCTACGAGCAGTACTTC
.	TRBV11-3	TRBJ2-2	.	CASSLGGGWPELGELFF	TGTGCCAGCAGCTTAGGCGGAGGGTGGCCCGAGCTCGGGGAGCTGTTTTTT
.	TRBV6-6	TRBJ1-5	.	CASSYLSPNDNQPQHF	TGTGCCAGCAGTTATTTATCTCCTAATGACAATCAGCCCCAGCATTTT
.	TRBV5-4	TRBJ2-1	.	CASSLGINNEQFF	TGTGCCAGCAGCTTGGGGATAAACAATGAGCAGTTCTTC
.	TRBV27	TRBJ2-7	.	CASSSYLTAYEQYF	TGTGCCAGCAGTTCGTATCTAACAGCCTACGAGCAGTACTTC
TRBD2	TRBV18	TRBJ2-1	.	CASSPGLAGLNEQFF	TGTGCCAGCTCACCAGGACTAGCGGGATTGAATGAGCAGTTCTTC
.	TRBV19	TRBJ2-7	once	CASSIGSATYEQYF	TGTGCCAGTAGTATAGGGTCTGCAACCTACGAGCAGTACTTC
TRBD1	TRBV27	TRBJ1-5	few	CASSPDRWAQEQPQHF	TGTGCCAGCAGTCCGGACAGGTGGGCACAGGAACAGCCCCAGCATTTT
.	TRBV9	TRBJ2-7	.	CASSVGSVYEQYF	TGTGCCAGCAGCGTAGGGTCTGTCTACGAGCAGTACTTC
.	TRBV27	TRBJ1-2	once	CASSLSGGVGYTF	TGTGCCAGCAGTTTATCGGGCGGGGTTGGCTACACCTTC
TRBD1	TRBV14	TRBJ2-1	.	CASSQGQGSGNEQFF	TGTGCCAGCAGCCAAGGACAGGGGAGCGGCAATGAGCAGTTCTTC
TRBD1	TRBV10-1	TRBJ2-5	.	CASTLNTGEEETQYF	TGCGCCAGCACCCTTAATACAGGGGAAGAAGAGACCCAGTACTTC
.	TRBV6-1	TRBJ2-7	.	CASSPPRTTEEQYF	TGTGCCAGCAGTCCCCCGAGGACTACGGAGGAGCAGTACTTC
.	TRBV28	TRBJ2-7	.	CASSSYRAEQYF	TGTGCCAGCAGTTCTTACAGGGCCGAGCAGTACTTC
TRBD2	TRBV28	TRBJ2-5	.	CASSLLLGGETQYF	TGTGCCAGCAGTTTACTCCTGGGGGGGGAGACCCAGTACTTC
TRBD1	TRBV6-6	TRBJ2-7	.	CASSYTDRQGAYEQYF	TGTGCCAGCAGTTATACCGACCGACAGGGGGCATACGAGCAGTACTTC
TRBD2	TRBV5-4	TRBJ2-7	.	CASSLAGLSNYEQYF	TGTGCCAGCAGCTTGGCGGGACTATCGAACTACGAGCAGTACTTC
.	TRBV7-9	TRBJ2-7	once	CASSLEGPAYEQYF	TGTGCCAGCAGCTTAGAGGGGCCAGCCTACGAGCAGTACTTC
TRBD2	TRBV7-2	TRBJ2-7	.	CASSLELAANYEQYF	TGTGCCAGCAGCTTAGAACTAGCGGCAAACTACGAGCAGTACTTC